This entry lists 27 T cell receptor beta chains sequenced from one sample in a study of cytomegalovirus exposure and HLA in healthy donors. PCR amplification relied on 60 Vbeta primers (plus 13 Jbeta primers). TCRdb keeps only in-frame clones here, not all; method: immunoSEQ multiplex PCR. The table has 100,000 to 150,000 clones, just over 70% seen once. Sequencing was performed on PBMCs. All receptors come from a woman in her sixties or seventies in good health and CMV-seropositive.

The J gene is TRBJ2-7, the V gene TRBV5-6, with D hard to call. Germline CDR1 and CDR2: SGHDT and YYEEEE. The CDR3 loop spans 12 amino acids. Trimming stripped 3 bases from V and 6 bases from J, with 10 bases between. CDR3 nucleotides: TGTGCCAGCAGCTCCCAGGTGACCGAGCAGTACTTC. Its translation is CASSSQVTEQYF.

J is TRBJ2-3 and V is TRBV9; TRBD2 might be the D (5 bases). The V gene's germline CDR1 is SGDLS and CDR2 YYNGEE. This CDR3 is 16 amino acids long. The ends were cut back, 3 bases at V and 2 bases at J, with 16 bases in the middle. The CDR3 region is CASSDDRRTPTDTQYF. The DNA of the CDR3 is TGTGCCAGCAGCGACGACCGGAGGACGCCCACAGATACGCAGTATTTT.

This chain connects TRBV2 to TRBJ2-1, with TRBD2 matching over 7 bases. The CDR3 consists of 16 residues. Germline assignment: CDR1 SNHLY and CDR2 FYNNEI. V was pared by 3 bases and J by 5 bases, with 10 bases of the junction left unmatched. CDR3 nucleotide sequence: TGTGCCAGCAGTGATCCGGCGGCGGGGGTGGACAATGAGCAGTTCTTC. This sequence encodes CASSDPAAGVDNEQFF.

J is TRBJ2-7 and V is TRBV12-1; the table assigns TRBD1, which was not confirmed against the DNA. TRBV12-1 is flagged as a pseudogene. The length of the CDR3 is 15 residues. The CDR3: CASSFERGLAYEQYF. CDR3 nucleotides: TGTGCCAGCAGCTTTGAAAGGGGTTTAGCCTACGAGCAGTACTTC.

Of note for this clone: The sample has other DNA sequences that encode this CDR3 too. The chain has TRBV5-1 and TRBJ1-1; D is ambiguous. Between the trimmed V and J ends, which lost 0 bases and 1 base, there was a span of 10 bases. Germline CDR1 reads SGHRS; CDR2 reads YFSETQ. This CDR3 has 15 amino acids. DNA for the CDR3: TGCGCCAGCAGCTTGGATGGCAGAGGGAACACTGAAGCTTTCTTT. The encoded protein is CASSLDGRGNTEAFF.

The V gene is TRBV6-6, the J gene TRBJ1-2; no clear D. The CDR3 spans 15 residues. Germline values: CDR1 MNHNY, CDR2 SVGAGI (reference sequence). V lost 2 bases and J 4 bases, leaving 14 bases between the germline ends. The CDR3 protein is CASSYARMDSYGYTF. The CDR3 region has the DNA TGTGCCAGCAGTTACGCCAGGATGGACTCCTATGGCTACACCTTC.

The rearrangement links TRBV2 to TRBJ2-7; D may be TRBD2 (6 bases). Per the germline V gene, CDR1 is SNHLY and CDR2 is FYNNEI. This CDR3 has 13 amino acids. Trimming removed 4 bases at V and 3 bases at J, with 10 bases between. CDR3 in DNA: TGTGCCAGCAGTGGATGGACTAACTACGAGCAGTACTTC. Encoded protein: CASSGWTNYEQYF.

CDR3 region: CASSLAQAPGEGQFF. In nucleotides, the CDR3 is TGCGCCAGCAGCTTGGCACAGGCCCCGGGGGAGGGGCAGTTCTTC. This chain uses TRBV5-1 with TRBJ2-1; 7 bases fit TRBD2. The CDR3 sequence is 15 residues long. Germline CDR1 and CDR2: SGHRS and YFSETQ. Trimming removed 0 bases from V and 12 bases from J; junction bases left unmatched: 12. Supplemented by reference TRBV5-1 and TRBJ2-1, the full variable domain reads KAGVTQTPRYLIKTRGQQVTLSCSPISGHRSVSWYQQTPGQGLQFLFEYFSETQRNKGNFPGRFSGRQFSNSRSEMNVSTLELGDSALYLCASSLAQAPGEGQFFGPGTRLTVL.

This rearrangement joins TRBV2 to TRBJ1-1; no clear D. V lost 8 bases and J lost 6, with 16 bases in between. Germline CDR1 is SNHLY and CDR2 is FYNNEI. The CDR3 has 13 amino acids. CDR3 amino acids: CASRLGGKSEAFF. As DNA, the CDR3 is TGTGCCAGCCGCCTTGGCGGAAAGTCTGAAGCTTTCTTT.

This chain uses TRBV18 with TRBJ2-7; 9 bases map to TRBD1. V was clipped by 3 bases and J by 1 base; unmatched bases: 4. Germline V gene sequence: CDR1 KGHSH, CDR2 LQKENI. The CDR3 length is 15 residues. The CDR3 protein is CASSPTGGPSYEQYF. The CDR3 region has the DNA TGTGCCAGCTCACCCACAGGGGGCCCTTCCTACGAGCAGTACTTC.

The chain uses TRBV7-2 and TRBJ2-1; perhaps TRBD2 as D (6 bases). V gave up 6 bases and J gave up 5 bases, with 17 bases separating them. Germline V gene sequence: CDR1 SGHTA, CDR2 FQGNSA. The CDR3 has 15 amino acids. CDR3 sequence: CASRVRGGAHNEQFF. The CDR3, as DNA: TGTGCCAGCAGGGTCCGGGGCGGGGCGCACAATGAGCAGTTCTTC. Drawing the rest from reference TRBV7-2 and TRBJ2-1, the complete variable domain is GAGVSQSPSNKVTEKGKDVELRCDPISGHTALYWYRQSLGQGLEFLIYFQGNSAPDKSGLPSDRFSAERTGGSVSTLTIQRTQQEDSAVYLCASRVRGGAHNEQFFGPGTRLTVL.

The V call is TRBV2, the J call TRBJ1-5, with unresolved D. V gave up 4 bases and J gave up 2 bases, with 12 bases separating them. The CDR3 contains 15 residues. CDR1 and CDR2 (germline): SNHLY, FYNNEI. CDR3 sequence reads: CASSVEGGGNQPQHF. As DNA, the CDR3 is TGTGCCAGCAGTGTCGAGGGTGGGGGCAATCAGCCCCAGCATTTT.

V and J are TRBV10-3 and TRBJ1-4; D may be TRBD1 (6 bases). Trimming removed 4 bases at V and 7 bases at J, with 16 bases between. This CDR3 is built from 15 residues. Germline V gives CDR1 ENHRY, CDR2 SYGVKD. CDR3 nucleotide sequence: TGTGCCATCAGTGCCCTGACAGGTCGTAGTGAAAAACTGTTTTTT. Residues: CAISALTGRSEKLFF.

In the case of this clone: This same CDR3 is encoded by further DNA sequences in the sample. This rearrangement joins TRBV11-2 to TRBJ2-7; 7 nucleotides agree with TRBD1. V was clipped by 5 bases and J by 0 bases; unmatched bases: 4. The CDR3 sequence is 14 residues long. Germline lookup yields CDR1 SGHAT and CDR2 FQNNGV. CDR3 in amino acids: CASSLGQVSYEQYF. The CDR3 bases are TGTGCCAGCAGCCTCGGACAGGTCTCCTACGAGCAGTACTTC.

The CDR3 DNA reads as TGTGCCAGCAGCTTCCGGGACAGCTATAATTCACCCCTCCACTTT. It is translated as CASSFRDSYNSPLHF. The genes are TRBV7-9 and TRBJ1-6; 7 bases line up with TRBD1. Germline V gene lookup returns CDR1 SEHNR and CDR2 FQNEAQ (reference sequence). This CDR3 is built from 15 residues. The V segment lost 3 bases and the J segment 3 bases; nucleotides outside the gene matches: 2.

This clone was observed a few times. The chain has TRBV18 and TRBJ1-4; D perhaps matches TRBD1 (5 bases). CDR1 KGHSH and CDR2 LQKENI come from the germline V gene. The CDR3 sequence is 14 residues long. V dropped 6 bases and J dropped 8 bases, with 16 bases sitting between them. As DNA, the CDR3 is TGTGCCAGCTCGCCTCGGAGGGGAGGCGAAAAACTGTTTTTT. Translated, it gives CASSPRRGGEKLFF.

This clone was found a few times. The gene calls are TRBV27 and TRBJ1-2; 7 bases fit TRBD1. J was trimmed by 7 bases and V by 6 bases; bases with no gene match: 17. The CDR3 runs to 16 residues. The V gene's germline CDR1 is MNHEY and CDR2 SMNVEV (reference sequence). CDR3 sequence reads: CASSKIQGRVGSGYTF. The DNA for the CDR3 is TGTGCCAGCAGCAAAATACAGGGGCGGGTGGGAAGTGGCTACACCTTC.

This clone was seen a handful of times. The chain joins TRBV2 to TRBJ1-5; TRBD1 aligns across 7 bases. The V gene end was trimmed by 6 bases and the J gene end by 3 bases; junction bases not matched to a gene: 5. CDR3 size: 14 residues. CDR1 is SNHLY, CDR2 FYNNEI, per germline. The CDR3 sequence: CASRGDSYNQPQHF. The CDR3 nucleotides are TGTGCCAGCAGGGGGGACAGCTACAATCAGCCCCAGCATTTT.

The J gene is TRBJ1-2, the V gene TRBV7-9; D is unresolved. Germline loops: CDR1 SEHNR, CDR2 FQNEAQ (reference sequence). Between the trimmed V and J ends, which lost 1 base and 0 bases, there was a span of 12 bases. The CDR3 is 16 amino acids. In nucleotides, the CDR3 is TGTGCCAGCAGCTTAGATGAGCGGCGCACTAACTATGGCTACACCTTC. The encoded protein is CASSLDERRTNYGYTF.

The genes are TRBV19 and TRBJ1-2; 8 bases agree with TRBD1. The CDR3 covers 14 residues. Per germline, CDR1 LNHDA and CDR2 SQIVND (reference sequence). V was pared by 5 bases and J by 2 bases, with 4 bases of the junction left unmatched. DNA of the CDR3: TGTGCCAGTAGTCGGGACAGGCTGAACTATGGCTACACCTTC. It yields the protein CASSRDRLNYGYTF. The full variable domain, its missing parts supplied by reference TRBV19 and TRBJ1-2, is DGGITQSPKYLFRKEGQNVTLSCEQNLNHDAMYWYRQDPGQGLRLIYYSQIVNDFQKGDIAEGYSVSREKKESFPLTVTSAQKNPTAFYLCASSRDRLNYGYTFGSGTRLTVV.

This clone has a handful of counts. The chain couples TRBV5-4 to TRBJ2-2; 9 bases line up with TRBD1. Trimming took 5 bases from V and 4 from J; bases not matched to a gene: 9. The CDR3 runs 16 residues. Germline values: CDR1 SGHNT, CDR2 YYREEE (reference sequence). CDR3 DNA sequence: TGTGCCAGCAGGACGACAGGGGGAGTATTCACCGGGGAGCTGTTTTTT. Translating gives CASRTTGGVFTGELFF.

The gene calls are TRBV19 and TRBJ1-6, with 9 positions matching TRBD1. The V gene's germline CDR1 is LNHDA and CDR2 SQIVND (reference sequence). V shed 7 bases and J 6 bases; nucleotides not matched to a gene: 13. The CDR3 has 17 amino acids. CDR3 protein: CASTTRGQGIVNSPLHF. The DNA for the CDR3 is TGTGCCAGTACCACCCGAGGACAGGGGATAGTTAATTCACCCCTCCACTTT.

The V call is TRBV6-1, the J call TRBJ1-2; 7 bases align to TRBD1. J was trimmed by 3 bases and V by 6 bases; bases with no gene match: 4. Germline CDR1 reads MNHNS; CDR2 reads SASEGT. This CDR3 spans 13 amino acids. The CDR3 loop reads CASSGTAHYGYTF. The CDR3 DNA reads TGTGCCAGCAGCGGGACAGCCCACTATGGCTACACCTTC.

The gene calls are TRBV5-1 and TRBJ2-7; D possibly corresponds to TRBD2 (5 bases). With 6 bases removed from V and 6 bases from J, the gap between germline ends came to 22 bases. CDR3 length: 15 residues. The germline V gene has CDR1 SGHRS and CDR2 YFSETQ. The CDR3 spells CASNLGRGLRIEQYF. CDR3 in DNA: TGCGCCAGCAATCTTGGTAGAGGACTTCGCATCGAGCAGTACTTC.

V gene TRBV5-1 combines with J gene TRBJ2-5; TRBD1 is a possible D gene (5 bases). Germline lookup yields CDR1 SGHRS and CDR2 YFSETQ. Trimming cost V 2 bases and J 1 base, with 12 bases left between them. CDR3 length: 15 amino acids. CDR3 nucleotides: TGCGCCAGCAGCTTCTGGGGCAGGACCCAAGAGACCCAGTACTTC. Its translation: CASSFWGRTQETQYF.

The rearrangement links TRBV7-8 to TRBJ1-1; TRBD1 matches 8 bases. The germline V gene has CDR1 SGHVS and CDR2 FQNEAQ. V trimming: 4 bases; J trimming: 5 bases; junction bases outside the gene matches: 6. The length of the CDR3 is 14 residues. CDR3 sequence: CASSSQGAHTEAFF. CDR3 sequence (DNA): TGTGCCAGCAGCTCCCAGGGGGCGCATACTGAAGCTTTCTTT.

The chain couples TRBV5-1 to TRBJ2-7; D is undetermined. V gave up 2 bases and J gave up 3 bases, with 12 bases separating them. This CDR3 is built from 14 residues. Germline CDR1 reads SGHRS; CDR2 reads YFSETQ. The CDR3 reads CASSFSVGDYEQYF. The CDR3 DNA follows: TGCGCCAGCAGCTTTTCGGTTGGTGACTACGAGCAGTACTTC.